This T cell receptor (beta chain) was recovered during a study of OX40 agonist ivuxolimab in advanced cancers. Notes on the study in general: At 0.1 to 3.0 mg/kg and by week 6, clonal expansion occurred in CD4+ and CD8+ blood T cells.

Data came from immunoSEQ multiplex PCR; TCRdb stores just in-frame clones and leaves some out. In the table there are about 37,000 clones, around 81% of which are singletons. Comments on this clone: The antigen is not known.

Trimming shortened V by 3 bases and J by 1 base, and 13 bases separated the two germline ends. Germline V CDR1 and CDR2: LNHDA, SQIVND (reference sequence). The CDR3 has 15 residues. The sequences come from CD4+ or CD8+ T cells sorted from blood, collected in a trial of the OX40 agonist ivuxolimab. The chain couples TRBV19 to TRBJ2-7, with a possible D match to TRBD2 (6 bases). The origin of this receptor is an adult with an advanced solid tumor such as melanoma, head and neck, liver or kidney cancer. The CDR3 region is CASSILQGGSYEQYF. CDR3 bases: TGTGCCAGTAGTATTCTGCAGGGAGGATCCTACGAGCAGTACTTC.